Only a few counts were recorded for the clone carrying this T cell receptor beta chain. Time point reported: sample taken at primary tumor resection. The donor group consisted of around 70 patients who had untreated, early-stage non-small cell lung cancer. Whole RNA from tumor, nontumor lung or frozen PBMC was sequenced unsorted. The data derive from a study of spatial heterogeneity in lung cancer. Study at large: There were, on average, more than ten raw-read appearances for each unique TCR and UMI combination.

From germline, CDR1 is MGHRA and CDR2 YSYEKL. J gave up 9 bases and V 3 bases, and 16 bases lay outside the gene matches. The CDR3 extends over 18 amino acids. In the library, each TCR cDNA molecule bore its own unique molecular identifier. TCRdb re-called the 5' RACE reads with MiXCR, one entry per CDR3 protein. The table shows under 30,000 distinct CDR3 sequences, with approximately 3.3% occurring only once. This sequence originates from a female donor with early-stage non-small cell lung cancer. The specimen comprised PBMCs, sampled at surgery. This chain joins TRBV4-1 and TRBJ2-1; 11 nucleotides agree with TRBD2. The CDR3 coding sequence is TGCGCCAGCAGCCAGCCTTCCCTACTAGCGGGAGTTGTTAGTGAGCAGTTCTTC. This gives the protein CASSQPSLLAGVVSEQFF.